A single T cell receptor (beta chain) is shown here with its context. Its antigen is as yet unknown. This sample was included in a study of T-cell memory formation after mild COVID-19. Findings and caveats of the study: Some clones that responded turned up in pre-infection memory, which suggests that cross-reactive memory joined in.

TCRdb re-derived calls from the 5' RACE reads in MiXCR, one entry per CDR3 protein. The sample contains 450,000 to 650,000 distinct CDR3 sequences, 20% of which appear only once. The sequence derives from an adult woman who had mild COVID-19 (a few samples of this study predate the infection). Cell type and time point are not known. What was sequenced was PBMCs or a T cell subset sorted from them (not recorded which).

CDR3 sequence: CSVEVNYGYTF. The CDR3 DNA follows: TGCAGCGTTGAAGTTAACTATGGCTACACCTTC. The V call is TRBV29-1, the J call TRBJ1-2, with D unclear. V lost 1 base and J 1 base, leaving 1 base between the germline ends. From germline, CDR1 is SQVTM and CDR2 ANQGSEA. This CDR3 contains 11 residues.